This entry lists 25 T cell receptor beta chains sequenced from one sample in a study of spatial heterogeneity in lung cancer. TCRdb processed the 5' RACE reads anew with MiXCR; each CDR3 protein has one entry. The table includes approximately 12,000 distinct CDR3 sequences, 9.5% to 13% detected once. Time point here: sample taken at primary tumor resection. Notes on the study in general: In tumors, expanded intratumoral alpha and beta TCR counts tracked mutation counts.

The antigens these receptors bind are not known. The material sequenced was lung tumor tissue, taken at surgery. The receptors were gathered from a female donor with early-stage non-small cell lung cancer.

This chain connects TRBV6-1 to TRBJ2-1, with TRBD1 matching 10 bases. Losses at the gene ends were 3 bases for V and 10 bases for J; bases not matched to a gene: 3. Per the germline V gene, CDR1 is MNHNS and CDR2 is SASEGT. The CDR3 has 13 amino acids. In DNA form, the CDR3 reads TGTGCCAGCAGTGAGGGACAGGGGAGGGAGCAGTTCTTC. Protein sequence: CASSEGQGREQFF.

This clonotype was recorded many times. The chain employs TRBV20-1 and TRBJ1-2, with D unresolved. This CDR3 is built from 14 residues. V was trimmed by 6 bases and J by 4 bases, leaving 18 bases between them. Germline lookup yields CDR1 DFQATT and CDR2 SNEGSKA (reference sequence). The CDR3 loop is CSARQRTVAYGYTF. CDR3 coding DNA: TGCAGTGCCCGACAACGGACTGTCGCCTATGGCTACACCTTC.

In this sample, this clonotype turned up many times. J is TRBJ1-1 and V is TRBV5-1; TRBD1 matches 10 bases. CDR3 length: 15 residues. CDR1 and CDR2 (germline): SGHRS, YFSETQ. Trimming removed 3 bases from V and 0 bases from J; junction bases left unmatched: 2. The CDR3 sequence: CASSSTGGLNTEAFF. CDR3 DNA: TGCGCCAGCAGCTCGACAGGGGGCCTGAACACTGAAGCTTTCTTT.

The chain uses TRBV6-2 or TRBV6-3 and TRBJ2-1; 8 bases are a match to TRBD2. Germline V gene data show CDR1 as MNHEY and CDR2 as SVGEGT. V lost 2 bases to trimming and J lost 7 bases; unmatched junction nucleotides: 7. CDR3 size: 15 residues. CDR3 nucleotide sequence: TGTGCCAGCAGTTACAAGTTAGCGGGGCTGAATGAGCAGTTCTTC. This codes for CASSYKLAGLNEQFF.

This clonotype was seen many times. The rearrangement links TRBV7-2 to TRBJ2-1, with 10 bases that match TRBD2. CDR1 is SGHTA, CDR2 FQGNSA, per germline. Trimming cost V 3 bases and J 10 bases; bases outside gene matches: 3. The CDR3 totals 13 residues. The CDR3 region is CASSLELAGEQFF. The DNA of the CDR3 is TGTGCCAGCAGCTTGGAACTAGCGGGGGAGCAGTTCTTC. Together with reference TRBV7-2 and TRBJ2-1, the CDR3 gives the full variable domain: GAGVSQSPSNKVTEKGKDVELRCDPISGHTALYWYRQSLGQGLEFLIYFQGNSAPDKSGLPSDRFSAERTGGSVSTLTIQRTQQEDSAVYLCASSLELAGEQFFGPGTRLTVL.

This clonotype was recorded many times. The rearrangement uses TRBV5-6 and TRBJ2-1, with 9 bases identical to TRBD2. CDR3 length equals 17 residues. J lost 8 bases, V lost 0 bases, and 12 bases had no gene match. The germline CDR1 and CDR2 sequences are SGHDT and YYEEEE. CDR3 DNA: TGTGCCAGCAGCTTGGCCCAGCTAGCGGGGCCTACCTATGAGCAGTTCTTC. The encoded protein is CASSLAQLAGPTYEQFF.

This clonotype was counted at least ten times. The chain uses TRBV18 and TRBJ2-3, with 7 bases matching TRBD2. The CDR3 is 13 residues long. Germline V lookup: CDR1 KGHSH, CDR2 LQKENI. Trimming removed 4 bases from V and 2 bases from J; junction bases left unmatched: 0. CDR3 region: CASSRDYTDTQYF. CDR3 DNA: TGTGCCAGCTCACGGGACTACACAGATACGCAGTATTTT.

The chain recombines TRBV4-3 with TRBJ2-5; the D is unclear. V was shortened by 1 base and J by 4 bases, with 13 bases between the two germline ends. Per the germline V gene, CDR1 is LGHNA and CDR2 is YSLEER. The CDR3 loop spans 15 amino acids. The CDR3 here is CASSQAERPRETQYF. The CDR3 bases are TGCGCCAGCAGCCAAGCTGAAAGGCCCAGAGAGACCCAGTACTTC.

This clonotype qualifies as medium-sized. The rearrangement joins TRBV20-1 to TRBJ2-3; a weak D match, TRBD1 (5 bases). V was shortened by 3 bases and J by 3 bases, with 16 bases between the two germline ends. CDR1 DFQATT and CDR2 SNEGSKA come from the germline V gene (reference sequence). The CDR3 has 15 residues. The CDR3 loop reads CSASGAIMGTDTQYF. CDR3 bases: TGCAGTGCTAGTGGGGCCATCATGGGGACAGATACGCAGTATTTT.

This clonotype was detected many times. The chain links TRBV6-6 to TRBJ2-3; D is perhaps TRBD2 (6 bases). The CDR3 extends over 17 amino acids. Trimming took 4 bases from V and 1 from J, leaving 18 bases between them. Germline CDR1 and CDR2: MNHNY and SVGAGI (reference sequence). The DNA for the CDR3 is TGTGCCAGCAGTTCCCTTCCCTCTGGCGGGGGCACAGATACGCAGTATTTT. Its translation: CASSSLPSGGGTDTQYF.

This chain uses TRBV5-1 with TRBJ2-7; D perhaps matches TRBD2 (6 bases). This CDR3 has 14 amino acids. V was pared by 4 bases and J by 2 bases, with 13 bases between. The V gene's germline CDR1 is SGHRS and CDR2 YFSETQ. The CDR3 protein is CASSGGTAAYEQYF. The CDR3 coding sequence is TGCGCCAGCAGCGGAGGGACGGCCGCCTACGAGCAGTACTTC.

This clonotype came up a few times. The genes are TRBV5-1 and TRBJ2-1, with a tentative D call TRBD1 (6 bases). V lost 4 bases to trimming and J lost 7 bases, with 15 bases between them. There are 14 residues in the CDR3. The germline gives CDR1 SGHRS, CDR2 YFSETQ. CDR3 bases: TGCGCCAGCAGCGCGGGTACAGGGACGAATGAGCAGTTCTTC. Translated: CASSAGTGTNEQFF.

This clonotype has at least ten counts. V gene TRBV6-5 combines with J gene TRBJ2-7; 11 positions match TRBD2. This CDR3 comprises 16 residues. J lost 6 bases, V lost 0 bases, and 7 bases had no gene match. Looked up from germline, CDR1 is MNHEY and CDR2 is SVGAGI. The CDR3 DNA reads TGTGCCAGCAGTTACTCACTAGCGGGGGCCCTATCCGAGCAGTACTTC. Translating it yields CASSYSLAGALSEQYF.

This clonotype has at least ten counts. This chain uses TRBV7-8 with TRBJ2-3, with 12 bases matching TRBD2. CDR3 length: 17 residues. Germline CDR1 reads SGHVS; CDR2 reads FQNEAQ. The trim removed 4 bases at V and 3 bases at J, leaving 8 bases unmatched. The CDR3 region has the DNA TGTGCCAGCAGCTCCAGACTAGCGGGGGCCAGTACAGATACGCAGTATTTT. Its protein is CASSSRLAGASTDTQYF.

This clonotype occurred a few times. The chain uses TRBV4-2 and TRBJ2-3, with 8 positions matching TRBD1. In germline, CDR1 is LGHNA, CDR2 YNFKEQ. V lost 4 bases to trimming and J lost 1 base; unmatched junction nucleotides: 4. The CDR3 has 15 amino acids. CDR3 region: CASSPGGEGTDTQYF. The CDR3 DNA reads as TGTGCCAGCAGCCCAGGGGGCGAAGGCACAGATACGCAGTATTTT.

At least ten counts were recorded for this clonotype. The chain is built from TRBV4-3 and TRBJ2-3; the D gene could be TRBD1 or TRBD2 (5 bases each). Germline CDR1 is LGHNA and CDR2 is YSLEER. The CDR3 consists of 15 residues. Trimming took off 3 bases at V and 4 bases at J, with 14 bases between the two ends. CDR3: CASSQRQRGADTQYF. Here the CDR3 DNA reads TGCGCCAGCAGCCAGAGGCAACGGGGCGCAGATACGCAGTATTTT.

In its sample, this clonotype was seen a few times. V and J are TRBV5-1 and TRBJ2-1, with D hard to call. The CDR3 runs 16 residues. V lost 1 base, J lost 5 bases, and 16 bases lay in between. The V gene's germline CDR1 is SGHRS and CDR2 YFSETQ. Here the CDR3 reads CASSLPSGVRDNEQFF. CDR3 DNA sequence: TGCGCCAGCAGCTTGCCCTCTGGGGTAAGGGACAATGAGCAGTTCTTC.

The table lists this clonotype with many counts. The chain carries TRBV5-4 and TRBJ1-4; TRBD1 aligns across 8 bases. This CDR3 is 16 amino acids long. V gave up 4 bases and J gave up 7 bases; unmatched junction bases: 12. Germline V CDR1 and CDR2: SGHNT, YYREEE (reference sequence). CDR3 nucleotide sequence: TGTGCCAGCAGCACCCAACCGGGACAGGTTCGTGAAAAACTGTTTTTT. Residues: CASSTQPGQVREKLFF.

Judged by abundance, this clonotype is medium-sized. V usage is TRBV5-1 and J usage is TRBJ1-1; D possibly corresponds to TRBD1 (5 bases). In germline, CDR1 is SGHRS, CDR2 YFSETQ. The CDR3 contains 13 residues. V lost 2 bases and J 2 bases, leaving 7 bases between the germline ends. The CDR3 spells CASSFQGNTEAFF. In DNA, the CDR3 is TGCGCCAGCAGCTTTCAGGGTAACACTGAAGCTTTCTTT.

This clonotype was observed a handful of times. The chain recombines TRBV5-4 with TRBJ2-5; weak D call: TRBD2 (5 bases). The CDR3 sequence is 13 residues long. CDR1 and CDR2 from the germline V gene are SGHNT and YYREEE (reference sequence). The germline V and J ends were trimmed by 2 bases and 2 bases, with 7 bases remaining between them. The chain's CDR3 is CASSFRGQETQYF. In nucleotides, the CDR3 is TGTGCCAGCAGCTTCCGGGGTCAAGAGACCCAGTACTTC.

There are many counts of this clonotype. The V call is TRBV18, the J call TRBJ1-5; 8 bases line up with TRBD1. The V gene's germline CDR1 is KGHSH and CDR2 LQKENI. V lost 1 base to trimming and J lost 2 bases; unmatched junction nucleotides: 4. The CDR3 spans 16 residues. CDR3: CASSPQTGGGNQPQHF. The DNA for the CDR3 is TGTGCCAGCTCACCACAAACAGGGGGGGGCAATCAGCCCCAGCATTTT.

This clonotype was found a few times. This sequence may be a read error, since a much larger clone differs from it by one base. This chain uses TRBV10-3 with TRBJ1-2; D is ambiguous. The CDR3 is made up of 12 amino acids. Germline V gene data show CDR1 as ENHRY and CDR2 as SYGVKD. The CDR3: CTISAEASGYTF. The CDR3 DNA reads TGTACCATCAGTGCGGAAGCTTCTGGCTACACCTTC.

This clonotype was observed at least ten times. The chain is built from TRBV7-2 and TRBJ2-7, with 7 bases matching TRBD1. Germline values: CDR1 SGHTA, CDR2 FQGNSA. The V segment lost 5 bases and the J segment 1 base; nucleotides outside the gene matches: 5. The CDR3 contains 14 residues. The CDR3 protein is CASSEGAVSYEQYF. The CDR3 DNA is TGTGCCAGCAGCGAGGGGGCCGTATCCTACGAGCAGTACTTC. The variable domain in full, completed from reference TRBV7-2 and TRBJ2-7, reads GAGVSQSPSNKVTEKGKDVELRCDPISGHTALYWYRQSLGQGLEFLIYFQGNSAPDKSGLPSDRFSAERTGGSVSTLTIQRTQQEDSAVYLCASSEGAVSYEQYFGPGTRLTVT.

This clonotype occurred a few times. The chain combines TRBV20-1 with TRBJ2-5, with 11 bases that match TRBD2. Germline CDR1 and CDR2: DFQATT and SNEGSKA (reference sequence). The CDR3 runs to 13 residues. Germline trimming cut 7 bases from V and 4 bases from J; bases unmatched to any gene: 5. The CDR3 here is CSVLLAGVETQYF. The CDR3 region has the DNA TGCAGTGTTTTACTAGCGGGAGTAGAGACCCAGTACTTC.

In its sample, this clonotype ranks as medium-sized. The V and J genes are TRBV7-9 and TRBJ2-1; tentative D call: TRBD1 (5 bases). Looked up from germline, CDR1 is SEHNR and CDR2 is FQNEAQ (reference sequence). Trimming removed 2 bases at V and 2 bases at J, with 10 bases between. The CDR3 length is 15 residues. CDR3 sequence: CASSLRAGPYNEQFF. For the CDR3, the DNA is TGTGCCAGCAGCTTAAGGGCAGGGCCCTACAATGAGCAGTTCTTC.